Sequencing of this T cell receptor (beta chain) was carried out in a study of glioma-infiltrating T cells after dendritic cell vaccination. Whole-study context: The vaccine used monocyte-derived dendritic cells pulsed overnight with autologous tumor lysate. Broader study findings: Only a small number of patients had complete blood and tumor samples.

Input was around 2 ug genomic DNA, or all available if less. Amplification used 60 V beta primers and 13 J beta primers. Using immunoSEQ multiplex PCR, the repertoire was profiled, and TCRdb retains in-frame clones only, with some absent. The sample has about 65,000 clones, approximately 89% seen once. Germline loops: CDR1 GTSNPN, CDR2 SVGIG (reference sequence). V dropped 2 bases and J dropped 1 base, with 5 bases sitting between them. CDR3 length: 12 residues. Documented time point: after dendritic cell vaccination, including at tumor progression/relapse. This clone is a singleton in its sample. Its antigen is unidentified.

The TCR was taken from a human donor with glioblastoma. Sequencing was performed on blood, taken after dendritic cell vaccination. This chain uses TRBV30 with TRBJ1-1, with D unresolved. This CDR3 is CAWSNSNTEAFF. For the CDR3, the DNA is TGTGCCTGGAGTAACTCGAACACTGAAGCTTTCTTT.